A single sample gave rise to the 23 T cell receptor beta chains below, sequenced in a study of identical twins. TCRdb re-called the 5' RACE reads with MiXCR, one entry per CDR3 protein. The sample includes some 660,000 distinct CDR3 sequences, 8.5% to 9% of them seen just once. These data were likewise used in another study, on yellow fever vaccine responses in identical twins.

Sequenced input: PBMCs. Receptor source: a woman under 30 in good health.

This clonotype was detected ten times or more. A read error may produce the germline difference seen at one junction end. This sequence joins TRBV27 and TRBJ2-7; D might be TRBD2 (6 bases). This CDR3 contains 15 residues. The germline CDR1 and CDR2 sequences are MNHEY and SMNVEV (reference sequence). The CDR3 DNA follows: TGTGCCAGCAGTTTAATCGGCGGGGCTACGACTGAGCGGTACTTC. Its translation is CASSLIGGATTERYF.

This chain connects TRBV4-3 to TRBJ2-3, with 10 bases that match TRBD2. CDR3 size: 16 residues. Germline trimming cut 4 bases from V and 3 bases from J; bases unmatched to any gene: 7. CDR1 and CDR2 (germline): LGHNA, YSLEER. The chain's CDR3 is CASSPLAGGETDTQYF. The CDR3, as DNA: TGCGCCAGCAGCCCCTTAGCGGGAGGAGAGACAGATACGCAGTATTTT.

This clonotype was seen repeatedly, ten times or more. The chain carries TRBV20-1 and TRBJ2-7; D might be TRBD2 (5 bases). Trimming left V 3 bases short and J 3 bases short, with 15 bases between. Germline lookup yields CDR1 DFQATT and CDR2 SNEGSKA (reference sequence). This CDR3 spans 14 amino acids. The CDR3 region is CSARAPPGGYEQYF. In DNA form, the CDR3 reads TGCAGTGCTAGGGCACCACCAGGAGGCTACGAGCAGTACTTC.

V usage is TRBV9 and J usage is TRBJ2-3, with D hard to call. Germline CDR1 and CDR2: SGDLS and YYNGEE. V shed 1 base and J shed 2 bases, with 5 bases lying between them. This CDR3 spans 13 amino acids. CDR3 sequence (DNA): TGTGCCAGCAGCGTAAGGGCCACAGATACGCAGTATTTT. It encodes CASSVRATDTQYF.

At least ten counts were recorded for this clonotype. This sequence joins TRBV12-3 or TRBV12-4 and TRBJ2-1; D possibly uses TRBD1 or TRBD2 (5 bases each). The V gene lost 3 bases and the J gene lost 8 bases, with 20 bases spanning the gap. The CDR3 runs 16 residues. The CDR3 is CASSFLGGKGRDEQFF. As DNA, the CDR3 is TGTGCCAGCAGTTTTCTGGGTGGAAAGGGACGCGATGAGCAGTTCTTC.

The chain uses TRBV20-1 and TRBJ2-1; maybe TRBD2 (5 bases). Germline-derived CDR1 and CDR2 are DFQATT and SNEGSKA (reference sequence). V gave up 3 bases and J gave up 4 bases, with 10 bases separating them. This CDR3 contains 13 residues. The CDR3 DNA reads TGCAGTGCTAGTTACCGGGGATACAATGAGCAGTTCTTC. The encoded protein is CSASYRGYNEQFF.

This clonotype was recorded a few times. This rearrangement joins TRBV7-9 to TRBJ2-7, with 10 bases matching TRBD1. CDR1 and CDR2 from the germline V gene are SEHNR and FQNEAQ (reference sequence). V trimming: 4 bases; J trimming: 5 bases; junction bases outside the gene matches: 5. CDR3 length: 14 residues. In DNA, the CDR3 is TGTGCCAGCAGCTCCCGGGACAGGGGACACGAGCAGTACTTC. As protein: CASSSRDRGHEQYF.

This clonotype was picked up many times. The chain couples TRBV6-2 or TRBV6-3 to TRBJ1-1; D gene unclear. The ends were cut back, 0 bases at V and 4 bases at J, with 6 bases in the middle. This CDR3 spans 13 amino acids. From germline, CDR1 is MNHEY and CDR2 SVGEGT. The CDR3 loop is CASSYSGSTEAFF. DNA for the CDR3: TGTGCCAGCAGTTACTCAGGTTCCACTGAAGCTTTCTTT.

The gene calls are TRBV10-3 and TRBJ2-1; the D is unclear. The germline V and J ends were trimmed by 2 bases and 8 bases, with 4 bases remaining between them. Germline lookup yields CDR1 ENHRY and CDR2 SYGVKD. The CDR3 extends over 11 amino acids. CDR3 sequence reads: CAISEVDEQFF. The CDR3 DNA sequence: TGTGCCATCAGTGAGGTCGATGAGCAGTTCTTC.

The chain has TRBV11-1 and TRBJ2-5, with TRBD2 matching 10 bases. The germline gives CDR1 SGHAT, CDR2 FQDESV (reference sequence). This CDR3 region has 20 residues. V lost 4 bases and J lost 5; bases outside the gene matches: 22. The CDR3: CASSSNMQVTSGTSDETQYF. The CDR3 DNA follows: TGTGCCAGCAGCTCGAATATGCAGGTAACCTCCGGGACTAGCGACGAGACCCAGTACTTC.

A few counts support this clonotype. CDR3 region: CASSFDHNGDRGDYEQYF. The CDR3 DNA reads TGTGCCAGCAGTTTCGACCATAACGGGGACAGGGGGGATTACGAGCAGTACTTC. The V gene is TRBV12-3 or TRBV12-4, the J gene TRBJ2-7; 11 bases are a match to TRBD1. The CDR3 has 18 residues. V lost 3 bases to trimming and J lost 4 bases; unmatched junction nucleotides: 14.

This clonotype was counted a few times. The V gene is TRBV11-3, the J gene TRBJ2-1; D call uncertain. The length of the CDR3 is 11 residues. The V end was cut by 5 bases, the J end by 6 bases, with 5 bases between. The germline V gene has CDR1 SGHNT and CDR2 YENEEA. The CDR3 loop is CASSDRNEQFF. DNA of the CDR3: TGTGCCAGCAGCGACCGCAATGAGCAGTTCTTC.

This sequence joins TRBV20-1 and TRBJ2-3; 12 bases are a match to TRBD2. This CDR3 region has 18 residues. Trimming took 3 bases from V and 4 from J; bases not matched to a gene: 14. Germline lookup yields CDR1 DFQATT and CDR2 SNEGSKA (reference sequence). This chain's CDR3 is CSASRLAGGPLSPDTQYF. CDR3 coding DNA: TGCAGTGCTAGTCGGCTAGCGGGGGGGCCCTTAAGCCCAGATACGCAGTATTTT.

This clonotype was detected many times. The chain carries TRBV7-9 and TRBJ2-7; 8 positions agree with TRBD2. CDR1 SEHNR and CDR2 FQNEAQ come from the germline V gene (reference sequence). The CDR3 length is 13 residues. Trimming cost V 5 bases and J 4 bases; bases outside gene matches: 4. Written as DNA, the CDR3 is TGTGCCAGCAGCGGAGCGGGGGCGTACGAGCAGTACTTC. Amino acid sequence: CASSGAGAYEQYF.

There are many counts of this clonotype. The gene calls are TRBV7-3 and TRBJ2-3; D call uncertain. CDR3 length: 13 amino acids. Looked up from germline, CDR1 is SGHTA and CDR2 is FQGTGA. The V and J ends lost 2 bases and 6 bases respectively, with 9 bases between them. Here the CDR3 reads CASSLPFGDTQYF. CDR3 sequence (DNA): TGTGCCAGCAGCTTACCGTTTGGGGATACGCAGTATTTT. Using reference TRBV7-3 and TRBJ2-3 for the parts outside the CDR3, the full variable domain is GAGVSQTPSNKVTEKGKYVELRCDPISGHTALYWYRQSLGQGPEFLIYFQGTGAADDSGLPNDRFFAVRPEGSVSTLKIQRTERGDSAVYLCASSLPFGDTQYFGPGTRLTVL.

The chain links TRBV28 to TRBJ2-7, with D perhaps assigned TRBD1 or TRBD2 (5 bases each). The CDR3 is made up of 14 amino acids. From germline, CDR1 is MDHEN and CDR2 SYDVKM. The ends were cut back, 7 bases at V and 5 bases at J, with 18 bases in the middle. CDR3: CASTPGPYLDEQYF. DNA of the CDR3: TGTGCCAGCACCCCGGGACCGTACCTAGACGAGCAGTACTTC.

The chain has TRBV11-2 and TRBJ1-1, with 7 bases that match TRBD1. V lost 5 bases and J lost 1; bases outside the gene matches: 4. There are 14 residues in the CDR3. Germline-derived CDR1 and CDR2 are SGHAT and FQNNGV. The CDR3, as DNA: TGTGCCAGCAGCGACCGGACAGGGAACACTGAAGCTTTCTTT. This encodes CASSDRTGNTEAFF.

This clonotype occurred many times. V gene TRBV15 combines with J gene TRBJ2-5; TRBD2 matches 14 bases. J lost 3 bases, V lost 0 bases, and 6 bases had no gene match. Per the germline V gene, CDR1 is LNHNV and CDR2 is YYDKDF (reference sequence). The CDR3 consists of 18 residues. CDR3 DNA: TGTGCCACCAGCAGAGATTGGCGGACTAGCGGGGGGAAAGAGACCCAGTACTTC. Its translation is CATSRDWRTSGGKETQYF.

The V gene is TRBV30, the J gene TRBJ1-6, with 7 bases matching TRBD1. V shed 5 bases, J shed 8 bases, and the junction held 12 bases outside the gene matches. Germline V lookup: CDR1 GTSNPN, CDR2 SVGIG (reference sequence). This CDR3 is 15 amino acids long. The CDR3 DNA reads as TGTGCCTGGGCTCCGGGACAGCTGCACCATTCACCCCTCCACTTT. Translated: CAWAPGQLHHSPLHF.

The chain combines TRBV28 with TRBJ2-2; 7 bases agree with TRBD2. Germline values: CDR1 MDHEN, CDR2 SYDVKM. The CDR3 contains 15 residues. The V and J ends lost 5 bases and 11 bases, in that order; junction bases with no gene match: 14. CDR3 DNA sequence: TGTGCCAGCAGTAGACAACTAGCGACCGTCGGTGAGCTGTTTTTT. Encoded protein: CASSRQLATVGELFF.

The chain links TRBV7-9 to TRBJ2-7; maybe TRBD2 (6 bases). The V gene's germline CDR1 is SEHNR and CDR2 FQNEAQ (reference sequence). This CDR3 spans 12 amino acids. Trimming removed 3 bases from V and 11 bases from J, with 14 bases in between. The CDR3 DNA reads as TGTGCCAGCAGCTTGGGACTTGCAAGAGAGTACTTC. This encodes CASSLGLAREYF. The complete variable domain, with remaining parts taken from reference TRBV7-9 and TRBJ2-7, reads DTGVSQNPRHKITKRGQNVTFRCDPISEHNRLYWYRQTLGQGPEFLTYFQNEAQLEKSRLLSDRFSAERPKGSFSTLEIQRTEQGDSAMYLCASSLGLAREYFGPGTRLTVT.

This clonotype has ten or more counts. This chain joins TRBV3-1 and TRBJ2-1, with D possibly TRBD2 on 6 matching bases. The CDR3 has 19 residues. Germline CDR1 LGHDT, CDR2 YNNKEL (reference sequence). V lost 1 base to trimming and J lost 0 bases, with 19 bases between them. CDR3 loop: CASSQGYPTAGSSYNEQFF. The DNA of the CDR3 is TGTGCCAGCAGCCAAGGTTACCCGACGGCGGGGAGCTCCTACAATGAGCAGTTCTTC.

This clonotype was detected ten times or more. The chain employs TRBV7-2 and TRBJ2-3; D ambiguous. The germline V gene encodes CDR1 SGHTA and CDR2 FQGNSA. Trimming removed 5 bases from V and 7 bases from J, with 10 bases in between. This CDR3 region has 12 residues. CDR3 bases: TGTGCCAGCAGCGAACAGCGTAATACGCAGTATTTT. It encodes CASSEQRNTQYF. Supplemented by reference TRBV7-2 and TRBJ2-3, the full variable domain reads GAGVSQSPSNKVTEKGKDVELRCDPISGHTALYWYRQSLGQGLEFLIYFQGNSAPDKSGLPSDRFSAERTGGSVSTLTIQRTQQEDSAVYLCASSEQRNTQYFGPGTRLTVL.